Below are 23 T cell receptor beta chains sequenced from a single sample in a study of OX40 agonist ivuxolimab in advanced cancers. Some clones are missing from TCRdb's copy, which holds only in-frame ones; the method was immunoSEQ multiplex PCR. Among approximately 82,000 clones listed, less than 90% were seen once. Here the sequenced sample was CD4+ or CD8+ T cells sorted from blood, taken in a trial of the OX40 agonist ivuxolimab. Source of these receptors: an adult with an advanced solid tumor such as melanoma, head and neck, liver or kidney cancer.

The chain uses TRBV10-3 and TRBJ2-7; 7 nucleotides agree with TRBD1. The trim removed 10 bases at V and 0 bases at J, leaving 9 bases unmatched. The V gene's germline CDR1 is ENHRY and CDR2 SYGVKD. The CDR3 has 14 residues. The DNA of the CDR3 is TGTGCCACTCGGGACAGTACTCTCTCCTACGAGCAGTACTTC. Amino acids: CATRDSTLSYEQYF.

The chain recombines TRBV27 with TRBJ1-5, with 7 nucleotides matching TRBD1. This CDR3 has 14 residues. CDR1 is MNHEY, CDR2 SMNVEV, per germline (reference sequence). The junction had 1 base not matched to a gene; V was cut back by 2 bases and J by 3 bases. The CDR3 DNA follows: TGTGCCAGCAGTTTAGAGGGGGCCAATCAGCCCCAGCATTTT. This codes for CASSLEGANQPQHF.

This clone was seen a single time. This rearrangement joins TRBV10-1 to TRBJ2-2, with D perhaps assigned TRBD1 or TRBD2 (5 bases each). The CDR3 runs to 15 residues. Germline loops: CDR1 WNHNN, CDR2 SYGVQD (reference sequence). The V end was cut by 6 bases, the J end by 4 bases, with 15 bases between. In DNA form, the CDR3 reads TGCGCCAGCAGGGCAGACTGTGGGGGCACCGGGGAGCTGTTTTTT. Translated, it gives CASRADCGGTGELFF.

The gene calls are TRBV27 and TRBJ1-6; D is perhaps TRBD1 (6 bases). The CDR3 is made up of 14 amino acids. V was trimmed by 5 bases and J by 11 bases, leaving 16 bases between them. Germline lookup yields CDR1 MNHEY and CDR2 SMNVEV (reference sequence). The CDR3 reads CASSLAGAETPLHF. As DNA, the CDR3 is TGTGCCAGCAGTCTTGCGGGGGCCGAGACACCCCTCCACTTT.

The sample holds a few counts of this clone. The chain has TRBV2 and TRBJ1-2; 8 bases agree with TRBD1. The CDR3 spans 13 residues. V shed 7 bases and J 5 bases; nucleotides not matched to a gene: 6. In germline, CDR1 is SNHLY, CDR2 FYNNEI. The CDR3 is CASKGTGRYGYTF. In nucleotides, the CDR3 is TGTGCCAGCAAGGGGACAGGACGGTATGGCTACACCTTC.

This rearrangement joins TRBV18 to TRBJ1-6; no clear D. The CDR3 is made up of 13 amino acids. The germline V gene encodes CDR1 KGHSH and CDR2 LQKENI. V lost 3 bases and J 7 bases, leaving 7 bases between the germline ends. The CDR3 sequence: CASSPGENSPLHF. CDR3 in DNA: TGTGCCAGCTCACCCGGGGAAAATTCACCCCTCCACTTT.

The chain carries TRBV10-3 and TRBJ1-4, with 7 bases that match TRBD1. The J segment lost 0 bases and the V segment lost 5 bases, leaving 3 bases of the junction unmatched. The CDR3 loop spans 15 amino acids. Germline values: CDR1 ENHRY, CDR2 SYGVKD. CDR3 sequence (DNA): TGTGCCATCAGTACAGGGGATACAACTAATGAAAAACTGTTTTTT. Its protein product is CAISTGDTTNEKLFF.

The chain links TRBV7-2 to TRBJ2-6; TRBD2 is a possible D gene (6 bases). The CDR3 loop spans 16 amino acids. Germline-derived CDR1 and CDR2 are SGHTA and FQGNSA. The germline V and J ends were trimmed by 5 bases and 2 bases, with 13 bases remaining between them. The CDR3 here is CASSPRRVAGANVLTF. In nucleotides, the CDR3 is TGTGCCAGCAGCCCGCGGAGGGTAGCTGGGGCCAACGTCCTGACTTTC.

The chain carries TRBV7-2 and TRBJ2-1, with D unresolved. Trimming took off 1 base at V and 9 bases at J, with 13 bases between the two ends. This CDR3 contains 14 residues. Germline loops: CDR1 SGHTA, CDR2 FQGNSA. As DNA, the CDR3 is TGTGCCAGCAGCTTAGGTTGGTTGGCAAGTGAGCAGTTCTTC. It encodes CASSLGWLASEQFF.

The V gene is TRBV14, the J gene TRBJ2-7, with TRBD1 matching 7 bases. The J segment lost 12 bases and the V segment lost 4 bases, leaving 9 bases of the junction unmatched. Per germline, CDR1 SGHDN and CDR2 FVKESK. The CDR3 totals 12 residues. The CDR3, as DNA: TGTGCCAGCAGCCCCACAGGGGACGTGTGGTACTTC. Amino acids: CASSPTGDVWYF.

The chain joins TRBV5-5 to TRBJ1-5; 7 nucleotides line up with TRBD1. J lost 9 bases, V lost 1 base, and 13 bases had no gene match. This CDR3 contains 16 residues. Germline CDR1 SGHKS, CDR2 YYEKEE (reference sequence). The CDR3 protein is CASSLSGLGGGSPQHF. The DNA for the CDR3 is TGTGCCAGCAGCTTGAGCGGCCTTGGAGGGGGCTCGCCCCAGCATTTT. Variable domain in full (rest from reference TRBV5-5 and TRBJ1-5): DAGVTQSPTHLIKTRGQQVTLRCSPISGHKSVSWYQQVLGQGPQFIFQYYEKEERGRGNFPDRFSARQFPNYSSELNVNALLLGDSALYLCASSLSGLGGGSPQHFGDGTRLSIL.

The chain couples TRBV27 to TRBJ2-7; D possibly corresponds to TRBD2 (6 bases). Trimming removed 5 bases from V and 3 bases from J, with 17 bases in between. Germline V CDR1 and CDR2: MNHEY, SMNVEV (reference sequence). CDR3 size: 15 residues. In DNA, the CDR3 is TGTGCCAGCAGTCTCGCCATCCTCGGGAGCTACGAGCAGTACTTC. Translation: CASSLAILGSYEQYF.

The V and J genes are TRBV5-1 and TRBJ2-1, with TRBD1 matching 7 bases. Germline V CDR1 and CDR2: SGHRS, YFSETQ. This CDR3 is built from 15 residues. Losses at the gene ends were 0 bases for V and 6 bases for J; bases not matched to a gene: 6. CDR3 DNA sequence: TGCGCCAGCAGCTTGGTAGAGACAGGGAGCAATGAGCAGTTCTTC. It translates to CASSLVETGSNEQFF.

V gene TRBV13 combines with J gene TRBJ2-3; either TRBD1 or TRBD2 may supply D (5 bases each). V shed 4 bases and J shed 10 bases, with 21 bases lying between them. The CDR3 runs 15 residues. Germline-derived CDR1 and CDR2 are PRHDT and FYEKMQ (reference sequence). The CDR3 protein is CASSSRDLSNSPQYF. Here the CDR3 DNA reads TGTGCCAGCAGCTCCCGGGACCTCAGCAACAGCCCGCAGTATTTT.

In DNA, the CDR3 is TGCGCCAGCAGCCGGTGGACTAGCGGGGGGCAAGAGACCCAGTACTTC. Amino acids: CASSRWTSGGQETQYF. The rearrangement links TRBV4-1 to TRBJ2-5, with 14 positions matching TRBD2. The CDR3 length is 16 residues. Germline V gives CDR1 MGHRA, CDR2 YSYEKL. With 4 bases clipped from V and 2 bases from J, the junction kept 3 bases outside the gene matches.

The chain links TRBV9 to TRBJ2-1; 7 positions match TRBD1. Germline values: CDR1 SGDLS, CDR2 YYNGEE. The ends lost 4 bases at V and 2 bases at J; junction bases unmatched: 6. The length of the CDR3 is 15 residues. The CDR3 protein is CASSRGQAAYNEQFF. The CDR3 DNA reads TGTGCCAGCAGCAGAGGACAGGCTGCCTACAATGAGCAGTTCTTC.

In its sample, this clone was seen a few times. V usage is TRBV19 and J usage is TRBJ1-5; TRBD1 matches at 7 bases. This CDR3 spans 15 amino acids. Germline V gene data show CDR1 as LNHDA and CDR2 as SQIVND (reference sequence). Trimming took 4 bases from V and 2 from J; bases not matched to a gene: 5. This chain's CDR3 is CASSSLGQRNQPQHF. CDR3 nucleotide sequence: TGTGCCAGTAGTAGCCTGGGACAGCGCAATCAGCCCCAGCATTTT.

The rearrangement joins TRBV5-1 to TRBJ2-1, with D tentatively TRBD1 or TRBD2 (6 bases each). The CDR3 sequence is 16 residues long. The germline V gene has CDR1 SGHRS and CDR2 YFSETQ. The ends were cut back, 0 bases at V and 5 bases at J, with 15 bases in the middle. Written as DNA, the CDR3 is TGCGCCAGCAGCTTGGGAGGGTCGGGGGCCAACAATGAGCAGTTCTTC. Translation: CASSLGGSGANNEQFF.

The gene calls are TRBV9 and TRBJ2-1; tentative D call: TRBD1 (6 bases). The V and J ends lost 0 bases and 6 bases respectively, with 13 bases between them. The CDR3 covers 15 residues. Germline-derived CDR1 and CDR2 are SGDLS and YYNGEE. DNA for the CDR3: TGTGCCAGCAGCGTAGAGTCAGGGGTGAGCAATGAGCAGTTCTTC. This gives the protein CASSVESGVSNEQFF.

As for this clone: Other nucleotide sequences from this sample produce the same CDR3. The rearrangement joins TRBV7-2 to TRBJ2-1, with 11 bases lining up with TRBD2. Germline trimming cut 4 bases from V and 4 bases from J; bases unmatched to any gene: 3. The CDR3 loop spans 15 amino acids. Germline values: CDR1 SGHTA, CDR2 FQGNSA. CDR3 sequence: CASSSPSGGYNEQFF. As DNA, the CDR3 is TGTGCCAGCAGCTCCCCTAGCGGGGGGTACAATGAGCAGTTCTTC.

The chain has TRBV2 and TRBJ1-1; weak D call: TRBD1 (6 bases). V was trimmed by 4 bases and J by 11 bases, leaving 20 bases between them. This CDR3 has 14 residues. Germline values: CDR1 SNHLY, CDR2 FYNNEI. In DNA, the CDR3 is TGTGCCAGCAGTGCCAAACTTGCGACAGGAGCGGCTTTCTTT. Residues: CASSAKLATGAAFF.

This rearrangement joins TRBV6-6 to TRBJ2-5, with D uncertain. The CDR3 is made up of 14 amino acids. Trimming removed 0 bases at V and 5 bases at J, with 10 bases between. Germline-derived CDR1 and CDR2 are MNHNY and SVGAGI (reference sequence). CDR3 in DNA: TGTGCCAGCAGTTACTCGAGATGGGTGGAGACCCAGTACTTC. Its protein is CASSYSRWVETQYF.

V is TRBV6-5 and J is TRBJ1-4, with D unclear. The CDR3 runs 14 residues. V was pared by 6 bases and J by 7 bases, with 15 bases between. Germline loops: CDR1 MNHEY, CDR2 SVGAGI. CDR3 coding DNA: TGTGCCAGCAGCACGACGGGCGTGGGTGAAAAACTGTTTTTT. Protein product: CASSTTGVGEKLFF.